This paragraph reports one TCR beta chain. Its specificity is unknown. This specimen comes from a study of shared clonotypes between healthy human individuals. Across several immunoSEQ plates, the genomic DNA of each subset was split evenly. Using immunoSEQ multiplex PCR, the repertoire was profiled, and TCRdb retains in-frame clones only, with some absent. The sample comprises almost 750,000 clones, over 55% of which are singletons, and less than 2% rests with the top ten. Study-wide results and caveats: Represented genetic and exposure-history diversity was restricted by having few donors. Naive CD4 clonotypes were shared across a few donors at approximately 5.3%.

The V end lost 6 bases, the J end lost 4 bases, and 15 bases lay between the germline ends. Germline V CDR1 and CDR2: MNHNS, SASEGT. The CDR3 extends over 14 amino acids. A CD45RA+ naive subset and a CD45RA-negative memory subset were split from CD4+ cells. Material: memory CD4+ T cells sorted from blood. Subset in this sample: CD45RA-negative fraction. The chain carries TRBV6-1 and TRBJ1-1; D possibly corresponds to TRBD1 (6 bases). This receptor was obtained from a woman in her 30s in good health. The CDR3 loop reads CASRPQGPGTEAFF. The DNA of the CDR3 is TGTGCCAGCAGACCTCAGGGGCCGGGCACTGAAGCTTTCTTT.